A single sample is the source of the 14 T cell receptor beta chains below, sequenced in a study of blood T cell repertoires in COVID-19 (dated by TCRdb to 2018 to 2020). Library creation used the immunoSEQ multiplex PCR assay. Drawn from immuneACCESS, this table holds only the in-frame rearrangements with V and J called that TCRdb kept. Clones are partly lost; checked studies trace under half to an unresolved V gene and leave the rest unexplained. Recorded for this sample are 300,000 to 350,000 clones; under 95% of them occurred a single time. Roughly 3.4% of the sample is taken by the ten largest. Sample: peripheral blood. These TCRs come from a woman aged 18-29 years who had recovered from COVID-19.

The V call is TRBV7-2, the J call TRBJ2-2, with D possibly TRBD2 on 6 matching bases. V lost 1 base to trimming and J lost 6 bases, with 12 bases between them. The V gene's germline CDR1 is SGHTA and CDR2 FQGNSA. The CDR3 loop spans 15 amino acids. The CDR3 region is CASSLDGRGAGELFF. CDR3 DNA: TGTGCCAGCAGCTTAGACGGGAGAGGTGCCGGGGAGCTGTTTTTT.

This chain uses TRBV20-1 with TRBJ2-3; D is perhaps TRBD1 (6 bases). This CDR3 contains 13 residues. The germline gives CDR1 DFQATT, CDR2 SNEGSKA (reference sequence). Trimming took off 3 bases at V and 5 bases at J, with 12 bases between the two ends. CDR3 region: CSASVGAGDTQYF. CDR3 nucleotides: TGCAGTGCTAGTGTGGGGGCGGGAGATACGCAGTATTTT.

This CDR3 is CATSRAVYSNQPQHF. In nucleotides, the CDR3 is TGTGCCACCAGCAGAGCCGTTTATAGCAATCAGCCCCAGCATTTT. This rearrangement joins TRBV15 to TRBJ1-5; D unresolved. Trimming removed 1 base at V and 0 bases at J, with 7 bases between. Germline values: CDR1 LNHNV, CDR2 YYDKDF (reference sequence). The CDR3 sequence is 15 residues long.

The rearrangement uses TRBV5-4 and TRBJ1-2; D is perhaps TRBD1 (6 bases). V dropped 4 bases and J dropped 4 bases, with 17 bases sitting between them. Germline CDR1 is SGHNT and CDR2 is YYREEE (reference sequence). This CDR3 region has 15 residues. The CDR3 sequence is CASSPRRDRFYGYTF. CDR3 bases: TGTGCCAGCAGCCCGCGGAGAGACAGGTTCTATGGCTACACCTTC.

The chain joins TRBV18 to TRBJ2-5; 10 bases align to TRBD1. Germline lookup yields CDR1 KGHSH and CDR2 LQKENI. This CDR3 contains 15 residues. V was pared by 3 bases and J by 4 bases, with 5 bases of the junction left unmatched. The CDR3 loop reads CASSPETGGAETQYF. The CDR3 nucleotides are TGTGCCAGCTCACCCGAGACAGGGGGCGCAGAGACCCAGTACTTC.

The gene calls are TRBV10-3 and TRBJ2-1, with D maybe TRBD2 (5 bases). V was clipped by 0 bases and J by 12 bases, with 9 bases between them. Germline values: CDR1 ENHRY, CDR2 SYGVKD. This CDR3 has 12 residues. The CDR3 here is CAISESGGGQFF. The CDR3 DNA reads TGTGCCATCAGTGAGTCAGGTGGAGGGCAGTTCTTC.

The rearrangement joins TRBV5-1 to TRBJ1-3; no clear D. The germline V and J ends were trimmed by 4 bases and 0 bases, with 17 bases remaining between them. Germline CDR1 and CDR2: SGHRS and YFSETQ. CDR3 length equals 17 residues. CDR3 in DNA: TGCGCCAGCAGCCAAAATGGAGGGAAGAGCTCTGGAAACACCATATATTTT. It yields the protein CASSQNGGKSSGNTIYF.

The chain combines TRBV5-6 with TRBJ2-5; 8 bases agree with TRBD1. V lost 0 bases, J lost 9 bases, and 7 bases stayed unmatched. CDR3 length: 14 amino acids. From germline, CDR1 is SGHDT and CDR2 YYEEEE. The CDR3 region has the DNA TGTGCCAGCAGCTTGGCCGGGGACAGGAGGTCCCAGTACTTC. It yields the protein CASSLAGDRRSQYF.

The genes are TRBV24-1 and TRBJ1-2; TRBD1 agrees at 9 bases. The CDR3 consists of 14 residues. Germline V CDR1 and CDR2: KGHDR, SFDVKD. Unmatched junction bases numbered 4, after V lost 5 bases and J lost 4 bases. CDR3 sequence reads: CATSARGQGYGYTF. The CDR3 DNA is TGTGCCACCAGTGCCCGGGGACAGGGCTATGGCTACACCTTC.

CDR3 coding DNA: TGTGCCAGCAGCGCTAATATGAACACTGAAGCTTTCTTT. It is translated as CASSANMNTEAFF. This rearrangement joins TRBV6-5 to TRBJ1-1; D gene uncertain. The germline gives CDR1 MNHEY, CDR2 SVGAGI. V gave up 6 bases and J gave up 0 bases, with 8 bases separating them. CDR3 length: 13 amino acids.

The CDR3 is CASSGVAGRHEQYV. The DNA for the CDR3 is TGTGCCAGCAGTGGGGTAGCGGGACGCCACGAGCAGTACGTC. The gene calls are TRBV28 and TRBJ2-7; TRBD2 matches 8 bases. The V and J ends lost 5 bases and 5 bases, in that order; junction bases with no gene match: 8. In germline, CDR1 is MDHEN, CDR2 SYDVKM. CDR3 length: 14 residues.

CDR3 nucleotides: TGTGCCAGCAGCTCCCGGACAGGGGGGGACACTGAAGCTTTCTTT. Protein: CASSSRTGGDTEAFF. This rearrangement joins TRBV11-3 to TRBJ1-1; 10 bases agree with TRBD1. V gave up 4 bases and J gave up 3 bases; unmatched junction bases: 5. Germline CDR1 and CDR2: SGHNT and YENEEA. The CDR3 has 15 residues.

The DNA of the CDR3 is TGTGCCAGCAGTGAATCAGTCGAGAAGGGGGCTCTAGTCACTGAAGCTTTCTTT. This translates into CASSESVEKGALVTEAFF. The gene calls are TRBV25-1 and TRBJ1-1; TRBD1 aligns across 7 bases. This CDR3 contains 18 residues. V shed 1 base and J 4 bases; nucleotides not matched to a gene: 15. Germline V gene data show CDR1 as MGHDK and CDR2 as SYGVNS.

The chain is built from TRBV18 and TRBJ2-3, with D tentatively TRBD1 (5 bases). The germline V and J ends were trimmed by 5 bases and 5 bases, with 11 bases remaining between them. The CDR3 runs 13 residues. Germline loops: CDR1 KGHSH, CDR2 LQKENI. In nucleotides, the CDR3 is TGTGCCAGCTCAGTCAGGGCCGGAGATACGCAGTATTTT. Its protein is CASSVRAGDTQYF.